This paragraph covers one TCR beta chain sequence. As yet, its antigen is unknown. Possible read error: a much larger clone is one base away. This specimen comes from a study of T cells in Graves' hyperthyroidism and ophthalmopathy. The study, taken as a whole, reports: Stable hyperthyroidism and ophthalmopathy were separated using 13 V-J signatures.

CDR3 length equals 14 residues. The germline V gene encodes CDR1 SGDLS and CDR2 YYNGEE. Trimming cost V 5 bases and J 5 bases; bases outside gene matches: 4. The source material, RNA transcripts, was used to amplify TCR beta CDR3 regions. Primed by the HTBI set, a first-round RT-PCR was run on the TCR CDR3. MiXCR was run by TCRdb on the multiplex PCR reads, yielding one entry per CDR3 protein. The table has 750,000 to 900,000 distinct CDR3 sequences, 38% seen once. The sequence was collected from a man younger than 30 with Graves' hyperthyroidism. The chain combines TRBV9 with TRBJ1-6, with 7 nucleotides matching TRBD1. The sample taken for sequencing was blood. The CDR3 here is CASRAGGNNSPLHF. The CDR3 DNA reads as TGTGCCAGCAGGGCAGGGGGGAATAATTCACCCCTCCACTTT.